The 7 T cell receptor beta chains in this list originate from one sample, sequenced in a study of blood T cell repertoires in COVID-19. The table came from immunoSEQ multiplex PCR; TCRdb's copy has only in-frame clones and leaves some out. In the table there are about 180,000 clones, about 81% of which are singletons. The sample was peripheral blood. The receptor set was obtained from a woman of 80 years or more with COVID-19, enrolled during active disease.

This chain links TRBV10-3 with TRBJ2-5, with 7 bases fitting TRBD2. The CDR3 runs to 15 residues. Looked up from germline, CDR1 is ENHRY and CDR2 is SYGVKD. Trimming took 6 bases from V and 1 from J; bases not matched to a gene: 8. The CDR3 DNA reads TGTGCCATCAGAGGAGCTAGCGGAACCCAAGAGACCCAGTACTTC. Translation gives CAIRGASGTQETQYF.

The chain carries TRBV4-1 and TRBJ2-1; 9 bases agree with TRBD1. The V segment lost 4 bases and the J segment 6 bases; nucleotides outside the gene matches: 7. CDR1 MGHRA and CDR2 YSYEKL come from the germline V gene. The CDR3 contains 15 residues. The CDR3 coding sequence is TGCGCCAGCAGCCTGGCGGGACAGGGACGCAATGAGCAGTTCTTC. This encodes CASSLAGQGRNEQFF.

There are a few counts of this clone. DNA for the CDR3: TGTGCCAGCAGTACGGTGACACCCCAGCATTTT. Translation: CASSTVTPQHF. The chain employs TRBV28 and TRBJ1-5, with no clear D. The V end was cut by 5 bases, the J end by 10 bases, with 9 bases between. This CDR3 has 11 residues. The germline V gene encodes CDR1 MDHEN and CDR2 SYDVKM.

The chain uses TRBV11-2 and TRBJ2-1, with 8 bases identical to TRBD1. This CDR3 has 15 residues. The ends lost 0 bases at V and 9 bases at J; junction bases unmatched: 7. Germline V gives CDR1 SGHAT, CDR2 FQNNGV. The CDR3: CASSLDRRGRGEQFF. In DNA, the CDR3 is TGTGCCAGCAGCTTAGATCGCAGGGGGCGCGGTGAGCAGTTCTTC.

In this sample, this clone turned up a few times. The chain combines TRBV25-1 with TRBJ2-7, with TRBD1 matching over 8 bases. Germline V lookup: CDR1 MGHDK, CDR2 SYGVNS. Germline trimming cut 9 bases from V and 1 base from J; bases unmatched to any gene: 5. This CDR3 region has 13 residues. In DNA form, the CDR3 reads TGTGCCAGTGGACAGGGTTTATCCTACGAGCAGTACTTC. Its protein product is CASGQGLSYEQYF.

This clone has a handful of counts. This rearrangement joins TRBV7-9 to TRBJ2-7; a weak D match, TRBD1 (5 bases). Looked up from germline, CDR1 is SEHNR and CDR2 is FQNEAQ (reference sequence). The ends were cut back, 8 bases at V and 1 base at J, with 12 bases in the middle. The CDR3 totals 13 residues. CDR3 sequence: CASGATHSYEQYF. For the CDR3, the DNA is TGTGCCAGCGGGGCGACGCATTCCTACGAGCAGTACTTC.

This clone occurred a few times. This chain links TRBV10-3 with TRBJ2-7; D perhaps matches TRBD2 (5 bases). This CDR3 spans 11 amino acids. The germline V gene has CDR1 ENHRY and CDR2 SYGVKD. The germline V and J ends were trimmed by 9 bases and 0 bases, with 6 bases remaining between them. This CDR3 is CAMGSSYEQYF. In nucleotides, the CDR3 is TGTGCCATGGGGAGCTCCTACGAGCAGTACTTC.